The 25 T cell receptor beta chains in this list originate from one sample, sequenced in a study of vaccination and CD4 T cells after COVID-19. Treatment defined: roughly 11-day PBMC culture with coronavirus spike peptide pools or control peptides (ViraFEST assay). Scientists ran DNA taken from cultured CD4+ T cells through the Oncomine TCR Beta short-read assay for sequencing. TCRdb analysed the PCR reads with MiXCR anew, one entry per CDR3 protein. The data hold 13,000 or so distinct CDR3 sequences, with 27% observed a single time. The antigens for these receptors are not known. Sample: CD4+ T cells from blood, cultured in vitro, taken before SARS-CoV-2 vaccination. Receptors were obtained from a human donor who received a COVID-19 vaccine.

This chain joins TRBV5-1 and TRBJ2-3; 10 positions match TRBD2. The CDR3 loop spans 15 amino acids. With V trimmed by 6 bases and J by 6 bases, 10 bases remained unmatched. Germline V lookup: CDR1 SGHRS, CDR2 YFSETQ. CDR3 nucleotide sequence: TGCGCCAGCATTCCTGGACTAGCGGAGTTCGATACGCAGTATTTT. As protein: CASIPGLAEFDTQYF.

The CDR3 region has the DNA TGTGCCAGCAGTGATGACAGGTTGTACACTGAAGCTTTCTTT. This sequence encodes CASSDDRLYTEAFF. The chain recombines TRBV28 with TRBJ1-1; the D gene is possibly TRBD1 (6 bases). The CDR3 runs to 14 residues. Germline assignment: CDR1 MDHEN and CDR2 SYDVKM. The V end lost 5 bases, the J end lost 3 bases, and 13 bases lay between the germline ends.

This clonotype is categorized as medium-sized. This chain connects TRBV20-1 to TRBJ2-3; D might be TRBD2 (6 bases). CDR1 is DFQATT, CDR2 SNEGSKA, per germline (reference sequence). The CDR3 has 11 amino acids. The CDR3 DNA sequence: TGCGCGACTAGAAGGACAGATACGCAGTATTTT. Protein product: CATRRTDTQYF.

This clonotype came up a few times. This rearrangement joins TRBV5-1 to TRBJ1-1; the match to TRBD1 covers 8 bases. From germline, CDR1 is SGHRS and CDR2 YFSETQ. The CDR3 is made up of 14 amino acids. J was trimmed by 11 bases and V by 0 bases; bases with no gene match: 9. The CDR3 DNA reads TGCGCCAGCAGCTTGGGGGTCCGACAGGGGTTGGCTTTCTTT. Amino acid sequence: CASSLGVRQGLAFF.

A single count supports this clonotype. The chain recombines TRBV10-3 with TRBJ1-1, with D maybe TRBD1 (5 bases). Germline V gene data show CDR1 as ENHRY and CDR2 as SYGVKD. V was clipped by 8 bases and J by 1 base, with 11 bases between them. The CDR3 is 13 amino acids. In DNA form, the CDR3 reads TGTGCCATCGTAGCAGGGACGAACACTGAAGCTTTCTTT. As protein: CAIVAGTNTEAFF.

The table lists this clonotype with a few counts. The gene calls are TRBV19 and TRBJ1-5; a weak D match, TRBD1 (6 bases). This CDR3 contains 15 residues. Trimming removed 8 bases at V and 0 bases at J, with 14 bases between. The germline V gene encodes CDR1 LNHDA and CDR2 SQIVND (reference sequence). The CDR3 DNA sequence: TGTGCCAGTCAAGGGACAACCTATAGCAATCAGCCCCAGCATTTT. This translates into CASQGTTYSNQPQHF. Together with reference TRBV19 and TRBJ1-5, the CDR3 gives the full variable domain: DGGITQSPKYLFRKEGQNVTLSCEQNLNHDAMYWYRQDPGQGLRLIYYSQIVNDFQKGDIAEGYSVSREKKESFPLTVTSAQKNPTAFYLCASQGTTYSNQPQHFGDGTRLSIL.

This clonotype was detected only a few times. V is TRBV24-1 and J is TRBJ1-1, with D possibly matching TRBD1 (6 bases). This CDR3 region has 12 residues. V lost 2 bases to trimming and J lost 8 bases, with 8 bases between them. CDR1 and CDR2 from the germline V gene are KGHDR and SFDVKD. CDR3 sequence reads: CATSDSDSEAFF. The CDR3 bases are TGTGCCACCAGTGATTCGGACAGCGAAGCTTTCTTT.

V is TRBV6-1 and J is TRBJ1-2; the D gene is possibly TRBD1 (6 bases). CDR1 is MNHNS and CDR2 is SASEGT in the germline V gene. The CDR3 sequence is 15 residues long. V lost 4 bases and J lost 4, with 16 bases in between. The CDR3 sequence: CASSAQGNLAYGYTF. The CDR3 bases are TGTGCCAGCAGTGCACAGGGAAACCTCGCCTATGGCTACACCTTC.

The J gene is TRBJ1-2, the V gene TRBV5-1; D not certain. This CDR3 spans 12 amino acids. Trimming pared 3 bases from V and 2 bases from J, leaving 5 bases between. CDR1 SGHRS and CDR2 YFSETQ come from the germline V gene. The CDR3 loop reads CASSSLNYGYTF. In nucleotides, the CDR3 is TGCGCCAGCAGCTCTCTAAACTATGGCTACACCTTC.

This CDR3 reads CASTARGRKITTNEKLFF. CDR3 in DNA: TGTGCCAGCACCGCCCGGGGACGGAAAATTACAACTAATGAAAAACTGTTTTTT. This chain joins TRBV7-6 and TRBJ1-4; possibly TRBD1 for D (5 bases). This CDR3 contains 18 residues. CDR1 is SGHVS and CDR2 is FNYEAQ in the germline V gene. The V and J ends lost 7 bases and 0 bases respectively, with 21 bases between them.

The chain employs TRBV6-5 and TRBJ1-1; a weak D match, TRBD1 (6 bases). The V end lost 2 bases, the J end lost 10 bases, and 14 bases lay between the germline ends. This CDR3 region has 13 residues. The V gene's germline CDR1 is MNHEY and CDR2 SVGAGI. The CDR3 DNA is TGTGCCAGCAGTTACCCGGACAGTTTCGGAGCTTTCTTT. Translated, it gives CASSYPDSFGAFF.

The chain is built from TRBV4-1 and TRBJ2-5; no definite D call. The germline V gene has CDR1 MGHRA and CDR2 YSYEKL. V was trimmed by 0 bases and J by 1 base, leaving 15 bases between them. The CDR3 runs 17 residues. In DNA form, the CDR3 reads TGCGCCAGCAGCCAAGATCAAGGCGCGAGAGGCCAAGAGACCCAGTACTTC. This encodes CASSQDQGARGQETQYF.

The chain has TRBV28 and TRBJ1-5, with D maybe TRBD1 (5 bases). Trimming took off 4 bases at V and 5 bases at J, with 18 bases between the two ends. CDR1 and CDR2 from the germline V gene are MDHEN and SYDVKM. The CDR3 consists of 16 residues. Here the CDR3 DNA reads TGTGCCAGCAGTTCACGAAAACCGGGACGTCATCAGCCCCAGCATTTT. It encodes CASSSRKPGRHQPQHF.

This clonotype counts as medium-sized. The V call is TRBV7-3, the J call TRBJ2-7; 7 bases map to TRBD2. The trim removed 0 bases at V and 3 bases at J, leaving 2 bases unmatched. This CDR3 is 14 amino acids long. The germline gives CDR1 SGHTA, CDR2 FQGTGA. The CDR3 loop reads CASSLTGGNYEQYF. CDR3 sequence (DNA): TGTGCCAGCAGCTTAACGGGGGGGAACTACGAGCAGTACTTC.

In this sample, this clonotype turned up a few times. This chain joins TRBV18 and TRBJ2-7; TRBD1 agrees at 8 bases. Trimming took 3 bases from V and 1 from J; bases not matched to a gene: 5. CDR1 KGHSH and CDR2 LQKENI come from the germline V gene. The CDR3 has 15 amino acids. Written as DNA, the CDR3 is TGTGCCAGCTCACCGAAGGACAGGGTTTCCTACGAGCAGTACTTC. Its translation is CASSPKDRVSYEQYF.

This rearrangement joins TRBV9 to TRBJ1-1; D perhaps matches TRBD1 (5 bases). Germline-derived CDR1 and CDR2 are SGDLS and YYNGEE. Trimming removed 0 bases from V and 4 bases from J, with 10 bases in between. The CDR3 is 14 residues long. Here the CDR3 DNA reads TGTGCCAGCAGCGTAGTAGGCGGGGGCACTGAAGCTTTCTTT. Residues: CASSVVGGGTEAFF.

This clonotype is classed as medium-sized (0.01 to 0.1%). The chain couples TRBV20-1 to TRBJ2-2, with 12 nucleotides matching TRBD2. CDR3 length: 17 residues. Germline values: CDR1 DFQATT, CDR2 SNEGSKA (reference sequence). V was pared by 6 bases and J by 0 bases, with 8 bases of the junction left unmatched. As DNA, the CDR3 is TGCAGTGCGGAGAGACTAGCGGGGGACGCGAACACCGGGGAGCTGTTTTTT. Translated: CSAERLAGDANTGELFF.

The genes are TRBV30 and TRBJ2-5, with D perhaps TRBD1 (5 bases). Germline V CDR1 and CDR2: GTSNPN, SVGIG (reference sequence). There are 14 residues in the CDR3. V was cut by 1 base and J by 5 bases, with 14 bases left in between. CDR3 sequence: CAWSAHNSGETQYF. The CDR3 DNA reads TGTGCCTGGAGTGCCCACAACTCAGGGGAGACCCAGTACTTC.

There are a few counts of this clonotype. The genes are TRBV6-1 and TRBJ2-6; D may be TRBD2 (5 bases). The V end lost 6 bases, the J end lost 0 bases, and 12 bases lay between the germline ends. Germline V CDR1 and CDR2: MNHNS, SASEGT. The CDR3 contains 16 residues. The CDR3, as DNA: TGTGCCAGCAGACCCCCGGGGATCTCTGGGGCCAACGTCCTGACTTTC. This encodes CASRPPGISGANVLTF.

This clonotype occurred a few times. The rearrangement links TRBV6-4 to TRBJ2-1; D gene unclear. CDR3 length: 18 amino acids. The germline V and J ends were trimmed by 2 bases and 1 base, with 18 bases remaining between them. Germline V gene data show CDR1 as MRHNA and CDR2 as SNTAGT. This CDR3 is CASSDGPHVLPSYNEQFF. CDR3 sequence (DNA): TGTGCCAGCAGTGACGGGCCGCATGTCCTACCGTCCTACAATGAGCAGTTCTTC.

The genes are TRBV19 and TRBJ2-7; 9 bases fit TRBD1. J was trimmed by 1 base and V by 6 bases; bases with no gene match: 4. The germline V gene encodes CDR1 LNHDA and CDR2 SQIVND (reference sequence). The CDR3 is made up of 14 amino acids. As DNA, the CDR3 is TGTGCCAGTAGCGTCGACAGGGGGTCCTACGAGCAGTACTTC. Translation gives CASSVDRGSYEQYF.

This clonotype was found a few times. V gene TRBV6-1 combines with J gene TRBJ1-2; D possibly corresponds to TRBD1 (5 bases). The CDR3 is 14 residues long. With 1 base removed from V and 2 bases from J, the gap between germline ends came to 8 bases. The germline V gene encodes CDR1 MNHNS and CDR2 SASEGT. The CDR3 reads CASSEDPGNYGYTF. The DNA for the CDR3 is TGTGCCAGCAGTGAAGATCCAGGGAACTATGGCTACACCTTC.

This clonotype was picked up a small number of times. V and J are TRBV7-8 and TRBJ1-3, with TRBD1 as a possible D gene (5 bases). The CDR3 length is 14 residues. Germline lookup yields CDR1 SGHVS and CDR2 FQNEAQ. V lost 5 bases and J lost 4, with 12 bases in between. CDR3 residues: CASSAAPGGNTIYF. Written as DNA, the CDR3 is TGTGCCAGCAGCGCGGCGCCAGGGGGAAACACCATATATTTT. The variable domain in full, completed from reference TRBV7-8 and TRBJ1-3, reads GAGVSQSPRYKVAKRGQDVALRCDPISGHVSLFWYQQALGQGPEFLTYFQNEAQLDKSGLPSDRFFAERPEGSVSTLKIQRTQQEDSAVYLCASSAAPGGNTIYFGEGSWLTVV.

J is TRBJ1-6 and V is TRBV12-3 or TRBV12-4, with TRBD1 matching 8 bases. The CDR3 loop spans 15 amino acids. J was trimmed by 7 bases and V by 2 bases; bases with no gene match: 4. CDR3 region: CASSLQGARNSPLHF. As DNA, the CDR3 is TGTGCCAGCAGTTTACAGGGGGCGCGGAATTCACCCCTCCACTTT.

The V and J genes are TRBV20-1 and TRBJ2-5; 11 bases align to TRBD2. The CDR3 extends over 15 amino acids. J gave up 1 base and V 5 bases, and 6 bases lay outside the gene matches. The germline V gene encodes CDR1 DFQATT and CDR2 SNEGSKA (reference sequence). The CDR3 nucleotides are TGCAGTGCTCTGGCTAGCGGGGGGTTCCAAGAGACCCAGTACTTC. It translates to CSALASGGFQETQYF.